The next 30 T cell receptor beta chains were all read from a single sample in a study of response to subunit inactivated influenza vaccine. TCRdb redid the calling of the RT-PCR reads with MiXCR, one entry per CDR3 protein. This sample carries about 520,000 distinct CDR3 sequences, 25% of them seen once, and the ten largest clones take around 2%. Sequenced here: CD4+ T cells sorted from PBMCs, sampled around 5 days after vaccination. These receptors all stem from a man aged 50 or older who received an inactivated influenza vaccine.

This clonotype has a handful of counts. The V call is TRBV12-3 or TRBV12-4, the J call TRBJ2-3; D ambiguous. The V and J ends lost 5 bases and 8 bases respectively, with 5 bases between them. The CDR3 covers 10 residues. The DNA for the CDR3 is TGTGCCAGCAGTCATTTTACGCAGTATTTT. It specifies CASSHFTQYF.

This clonotype was observed a handful of times. V and J are TRBV5-8 and TRBJ2-1; D perhaps matches TRBD1 (6 bases). Germline V gene sequence: CDR1 SGHTS, CDR2 YDEGEE. The CDR3 contains 15 residues. Trimming left V 3 bases short and J 9 bases short, with 19 bases between. CDR3 coding DNA: TGTGCCAGCAGCTCCCCAGGGGATATACGGACTGAGCAGTTCTTC. The encoded protein is CASSSPGDIRTEQFF.

This clonotype was detected a few times. V usage is TRBV7-2 and J usage is TRBJ2-3; D might be TRBD1 (5 bases). Trimming took 5 bases from V and 6 from J, leaving 12 bases between them. This CDR3 has 13 amino acids. Germline loops: CDR1 SGHTA, CDR2 FQGNSA. CDR3 residues: CASSQGHRDTQYF. The CDR3 region has the DNA TGTGCCAGCAGCCAGGGCCACCGCGATACGCAGTATTTT.

In its sample, this clonotype was seen a few times. This sequence joins TRBV7-2 and TRBJ2-3; 7 bases are shared with TRBD2. The V segment lost 7 bases and the J segment 0 bases; nucleotides outside the gene matches: 7. Germline V gene sequence: CDR1 SGHTA, CDR2 FQGNSA. This CDR3 spans 15 amino acids. DNA for the CDR3: TGTGCCAGCAACAAAGCGGGGACTAGCACAGATACGCAGTATTTT. Translation gives CASNKAGTSTDTQYF.

This clonotype has just a few counts. CDR3 sequence (DNA): TGTGCCAGCAGCTTAGCGCTTGATCAGCCCCAGCATTTT. Translated: CASSLALDQPQHF. The chain carries TRBV7-2 and TRBJ1-5; no reliable D call. The CDR3 runs 13 residues. Trimming stripped 0 bases from V and 5 bases from J, with 5 bases between. Germline V gene sequence: CDR1 SGHTA, CDR2 FQGNSA.

There are a few counts of this clonotype. The V call is TRBV6-5, the J call TRBJ2-5; the D gene is possibly TRBD1 (6 bases). Germline CDR1 and CDR2: MNHEY and SVGAGI. Deletions cut 2 bases from V and 0 bases from J, with 10 bases between. The CDR3 sequence is 15 residues long. CDR3 amino acids: CASSYEDRYQETQYF. The CDR3 nucleotides are TGTGCCAGCAGTTACGAGGACAGATACCAAGAGACCCAGTACTTC.

The rearrangement uses TRBV29-1 and TRBJ1-1, with D unresolved. This CDR3 has 13 amino acids. Trimming removed 8 bases at V and 2 bases at J, with 15 bases between. From germline, CDR1 is SQVTM and CDR2 ANQGSEA. The CDR3 bases are TGCAGCTTGTCGGACGGAACAAACACTGAAGCTTTCTTT. This translates into CSLSDGTNTEAFF.

The J gene is TRBJ2-1, the V gene TRBV13, with 7 bases aligning to TRBD2. CDR3 size: 13 residues. The germline V gene encodes CDR1 PRHDT and CDR2 FYEKMQ (reference sequence). V lost 1 base to trimming and J lost 9 bases; unmatched junction nucleotides: 3. CDR3 coding DNA: TGTGCCAGCAGCTTAGTACCGGGAGGTGAGCAGTTCTTC. Translating it yields CASSLVPGGEQFF.

This clonotype was counted ten times or more. The chain is built from TRBV3-1 and TRBJ1-4; D not resolved. CDR1 is LGHDT and CDR2 is YNNKEL in the germline V gene (reference sequence). This CDR3 has 15 residues. V was pared by 1 base and J by 11 bases, with 17 bases between. For the CDR3, the DNA is TGTGCCAGCAGCCAAGCCTCGGTGGGTGCGAAGAAACTGTTTTTT. Encoded protein: CASSQASVGAKKLFF.

This clonotype was seen a handful of times. The rearrangement joins TRBV28 to TRBJ2-3, with 8 nucleotides matching TRBD2. The ends lost 7 bases at V and 3 bases at J; junction bases unmatched: 12. The CDR3 has 16 amino acids. CDR1 and CDR2 (germline): MDHEN, SYDVKM. CDR3 protein: CASIPGGHDLTDTQYF. In nucleotides, the CDR3 is TGTGCCAGCATTCCGGGGGGGCACGATTTAACAGATACGCAGTATTTT.

V gene TRBV20-1 combines with J gene TRBJ2-4; no firm D call. The CDR3 has 14 residues. CDR1 and CDR2 from the germline V gene are DFQATT and SNEGSKA (reference sequence). Trimming left V 3 bases short and J 0 bases short, with 9 bases between. This CDR3 reads CSASGPLAKNIQYF. CDR3 bases: TGCAGTGCTAGTGGACCCCTAGCCAAAAACATTCAGTACTTC.

This clonotype has more than one count but fewer than ten. The rearrangement links TRBV20-1 to TRBJ2-7; a weak D match, TRBD2 (5 bases). Germline lookup yields CDR1 DFQATT and CDR2 SNEGSKA (reference sequence). The CDR3 is made up of 14 amino acids. Trimming removed 3 bases from V and 2 bases from J, with 14 bases in between. The CDR3 sequence is CSASRATGTYEQYF. The CDR3 coding sequence is TGCAGTGCTAGTAGGGCTACGGGGACCTACGAGCAGTACTTC.

This clonotype was found many times. The rearrangement links TRBV12-3 or TRBV12-4 to TRBJ1-5; D may be TRBD1 (5 bases). V shed 7 bases and J shed 2 bases, with 9 bases lying between them. The CDR3 runs to 13 residues. CDR3 region: CASTRDGNQPQHF. The CDR3 DNA is TGTGCCAGCACCAGGGACGGCAATCAGCCCCAGCATTTT.

This clonotype showed up just a few times. The V gene is TRBV12-3 or TRBV12-4, the J gene TRBJ2-2, with 10 bases matching TRBD1. The CDR3 is 14 residues long. After removal of 6 bases from V and 7 bases from J, the junction contained 5 bases not matched to a gene. The CDR3 DNA is TGTGCCAGCAGGGACAGGGGGAGGGTCGGGGAGCTGTTTTTT. Translation: CASRDRGRVGELFF.

This clonotype occurred a few times. The chain has TRBV5-1 and TRBJ1-6, with TRBD1 as a possible D gene (5 bases). The germline V gene has CDR1 SGHRS and CDR2 YFSETQ. V was pared by 1 base and J by 1 base, with 9 bases between. The CDR3 length is 16 residues. The CDR3 DNA sequence: TGCGCCAGCAGCTTGATGGGGGAATCCTATAATTCACCCCTCCACTTT. Translating gives CASSLMGESYNSPLHF.

This clonotype was seen repeatedly, ten times or more. The V and J genes are TRBV12-3 or TRBV12-4 and TRBJ2-1; a possible D gene is TRBD2 (5 bases). Trimming took off 6 bases at V and 9 bases at J, with 9 bases between the two ends. The CDR3 is 11 residues long. The CDR3 region has the DNA TGTGCCAGCAGCTCTGAGGGTGAGCAGTTCTTC. Translated: CASSSEGEQFF.

This clonotype occurred a few times. This chain joins TRBV20-1 and TRBJ1-5; 7 positions match TRBD1. CDR3 size: 15 residues. CDR1 is DFQATT and CDR2 is SNEGSKA in the germline V gene (reference sequence). The ends lost 1 base at V and 5 bases at J; junction bases unmatched: 8. The DNA for the CDR3 is TGCAGTGCTAGAGCCCCGGGACAGACTCATCAGCCCCAGCATTTT. This sequence encodes CSARAPGQTHQPQHF.

This clonotype was seen only a few times. The chain employs TRBV20-1 and TRBJ2-3; no firm D call. Germline V CDR1 and CDR2: DFQATT, SNEGSKA (reference sequence). Trimming left V 0 bases short and J 1 base short, with 14 bases between. CDR3 length: 16 residues. The CDR3 spells CSARDLSSQGTDTQYF. CDR3 nucleotide sequence: TGCAGTGCTAGAGATCTGAGTAGCCAGGGCACAGATACGCAGTATTTT.

This clonotype was detected only a few times. CDR3 DNA sequence: TGCAGCGTTGGTGAAAGGAGCAATCAGCCCCAGCATTTT. Residues: CSVGERSNQPQHF. V gene TRBV29-1 combines with J gene TRBJ1-5; D ambiguous. The CDR3 runs to 13 residues. V lost 4 bases and J lost 1, with 8 bases in between. Germline values: CDR1 SQVTM, CDR2 ANQGSEA.

This chain uses TRBV7-9 with TRBJ1-6; D unresolved. Germline lookup yields CDR1 SEHNR and CDR2 FQNEAQ (reference sequence). V gave up 1 base and J gave up 7 bases, with 11 bases separating them. The CDR3 spans 15 residues. The CDR3 DNA reads TGTGCCAGCAGCTTAGATCGGGTCCTAAATTCACCCCTCCACTTT. It specifies CASSLDRVLNSPLHF. Filled out from reference TRBV7-9 and TRBJ1-6, the complete variable domain reads DTGVSQNPRHKITKRGQNVTFRCDPISEHNRLYWYRQTLGQGPEFLTYFQNEAQLEKSRLLSDRFSAERPKGSFSTLEIQRTEQGDSAMYLCASSLDRVLNSPLHFGNGTRLTVT.

The chain links TRBV7-2 to TRBJ2-1; possibly TRBD1 for D (6 bases). Trimming cost V 3 bases and J 2 bases, with 11 bases left between them. CDR1 is SGHTA, CDR2 FQGNSA, per germline. This CDR3 region has 15 residues. The CDR3 loop reads CASSFTGTPYNEQFF. Written as DNA, the CDR3 is TGTGCCAGCAGCTTCACCGGGACACCCTACAATGAGCAGTTCTTC.

This sequence joins TRBV28 and TRBJ2-4, with 8 bases lining up with TRBD1. The CDR3 consists of 12 residues. CDR1 and CDR2 (germline): MDHEN, SYDVKM. Losses at the gene ends were 6 bases for V and 7 bases for J; bases not matched to a gene: 2. Here the CDR3 reads CASSTGGNIQYF. CDR3 nucleotide sequence: TGTGCCAGCAGCACAGGGGGGAACATTCAGTACTTC.

This clonotype was found a few times. The chain links TRBV12-3 or TRBV12-4 to TRBJ2-5; 7 positions match TRBD1. The CDR3 covers 13 residues. Trimming at V came to 5 bases and at J to 7 bases, leaving 7 bases not matched to a gene. CDR3: CASSPRQGATQYF. CDR3 in DNA: TGTGCCAGCAGTCCCCGACAGGGAGCGACCCAGTACTTC.

The chain couples TRBV24-1 to TRBJ2-3, with unresolved D. This CDR3 spans 13 amino acids. Germline CDR1 KGHDR, CDR2 SFDVKD. V was trimmed by 3 bases and J by 7 bases, leaving 10 bases between them. CDR3 nucleotides: TGTGCCACCAGTGATCCCACACTGTATACGCAGTATTTT. Its translation is CATSDPTLYTQYF.

This clonotype appeared a few times. CDR3: CASRGQEGQPQHF. The CDR3 coding sequence is TGTGCCAGCAGGGGACAGGAGGGTCAGCCCCAGCATTTT. J is TRBJ1-5 and V is TRBV2; TRBD1 matches 8 bases. Germline CDR1 SNHLY, CDR2 FYNNEI. With V trimmed by 6 bases and J by 6 bases, 4 bases remained unmatched. The CDR3 is made up of 13 amino acids.

J is TRBJ2-3 and V is TRBV19; D gene unclear. The CDR3 spans 14 residues. Germline values: CDR1 LNHDA, CDR2 SQIVND (reference sequence). Trimming took off 0 bases at V and 4 bases at J, with 8 bases between the two ends. The CDR3, as DNA: TGTGCCAGTAGTATAGAGGTAGGCTCAGATACGCAGTATTTT. This sequence encodes CASSIEVGSDTQYF.

The V gene is TRBV12-3 or TRBV12-4, the J gene TRBJ2-7, with D perhaps matching TRBD1 (5 bases). The CDR3 consists of 15 residues. Trimming took 6 bases from V and 3 from J, leaving 18 bases between them. The CDR3 sequence: CASSPSRAVGYEQYF. CDR3 coding DNA: TGTGCCAGCAGCCCAAGCAGGGCGGTCGGCTACGAGCAGTACTTC.

The J gene is TRBJ2-5, the V gene TRBV6-2 or TRBV6-3; weak D call: TRBD1 (6 bases). The V end was cut by 8 bases, the J end by 0 bases, with 10 bases between. Germline V gene sequence: CDR1 MNHEY, CDR2 SVGEGT. CDR3 length equals 13 residues. The CDR3 bases are TGTGCCAGCGAAAGGGGGTACCAAGAGACCCAGTACTTC. Its protein product is CASERGYQETQYF.

The CDR3 region has the DNA TGCAGTGCTAGATTTGCAGGCGTTAACTATGGCTACACCTTC. Protein: CSARFAGVNYGYTF. V gene TRBV20-1 combines with J gene TRBJ1-2; D unclear. Germline lookup yields CDR1 DFQATT and CDR2 SNEGSKA (reference sequence). The CDR3 spans 14 residues. V lost 2 bases, J lost 1 base, and 11 bases lay in between.

This clonotype has only a few counts. The rearrangement joins TRBV6-1 to TRBJ1-4; D is unclear. Germline V gives CDR1 MNHNS, CDR2 SASEGT. The CDR3 extends over 15 amino acids. V dropped 6 bases and J dropped 0 bases, with 11 bases sitting between them. CDR3 DNA sequence: TGTGCCAGCAGCCACGGTGGGGCAACTAATGAAAAACTGTTTTTT. This sequence encodes CASSHGGATNEKLFF.